Sequencing of this TCR beta chain was carried out in a study of blood T cells in healthy people across ages. There are a few counts of this clonotype. Its cognate antigen is unknown. Every sample gave at least 6 micrograms of total RNA when it was extracted. The junction had 4 bases not matched to a gene; V was cut back by 5 bases and J by 6 bases. The CDR3 consists of 13 residues. Overall study results and limits: Unknown CMV status may confound age-related changes in expanded clones. Strong correlation was found linking TCR beta diversity to naive T cell percentage.

A second PCR, run for about 6 to 11 cycles, used a sample-barcoded 5' primer plus a J-beta primer mix. TCRdb re-derived calls from the 5' RACE reads in MiXCR, one entry per CDR3 protein. The sample includes under 2,000,000 distinct CDR3 sequences, around 48% of them seen just once. This TCR came from a woman aged 40 to 49 in good health. The chain employs TRBV12-3 or TRBV12-4 and TRBJ2-7; TRBD1 matches 10 bases. What was sequenced was blood. CDR3 sequence (DNA): TGTGCCAGCAGTCCGGGACAGGGGTTCGAGCAGTACTTC. The encoded protein is CASSPGQGFEQYF.